The clone carrying this TCR beta chain has a single count. As yet, its antigen is unknown. Using a J-beta primer mix together with a sample-barcoded 5' primer, a second PCR was run for roughly 7 to 12 cycles. Each cDNA molecule was tagged by a template-switch adaptor with 12 random nucleotides. TCRdb re-called the 5' RACE reads through MiXCR, storing one row per CDR3 protein. This sample has hundreds of thousands of distinct CDR3 sequences; around three fifths occur once, and the top ten carry 25% to 30%. The sample originates from a study of blood T cells in healthy people across ages. Overall study results and limits: Donor CMV status, an unknown factor, possibly confounded changes in expanded clonotypes.

In germline, CDR1 is MDHEN, CDR2 SYDVKM. CDR3 length equals 15 residues. Trimming shortened V by 5 bases and J by 4 bases, and 17 bases separated the two germline ends. This rearrangement joins TRBV28 to TRBJ2-5, with D possibly called TRBD1 or TRBD2 (5 bases each). The material sequenced was blood. This receptor was taken from a man aged 40-50 years in good health. The CDR3 region has the DNA TGTGCCAGCAGTATCGGGCCTCAAGGGACAGAGACCCAGTACTTC. Its translation is CASSIGPQGTETQYF.